This T cell receptor (beta chain) was retrieved from a study of cytomegalovirus exposure and HLA in healthy donors. Points from the study as a whole: It was reportedly the case that the classifier diagnosed cytomegalovirus status with high specificity and sensitivity. In vitro checks showed that a few CMV-associated chains really do target CMV antigens. The study dropped some indistinguishable V segments, TRBV6-2 and TRBV6-3 among them. TCR sequences were mostly rare, though some public TCRs occurred in many donors.

PCR used 60 Vbeta primers and 13 Jbeta primers. Assay used: immunoSEQ multiplex PCR; TCRdb lists only in-frame clones, some missing. The sample holds about 130,000 clones, roughly 82% seen once. This clone was detected only a few times. The target antigen is unknown. The CDR3 extends over 13 amino acids. Germline CDR1 SGHTA, CDR2 FQGTGA. The V gene end was trimmed by 5 bases and the J gene end by 7 bases; junction bases not matched to a gene: 5. This chain uses TRBV7-3 with TRBJ1-5; 7 bases agree with TRBD1. This TCR was recovered from a male donor in good health and CMV-seropositive. Material for sequencing was PBMCs. CDR3: CASSLQGRQPQHF. Written as DNA, the CDR3 is TGTGCCAGCAGCCTACAGGGGAGACAGCCCCAGCATTTT.